These 30 T cell receptor beta chains were sequenced from one sample in a study of T-cell reconstitution after alpha-beta-depleted transplantation in children. The authors prepared the TCRbeta library with unique molecular identifiers. TCRdb itself ran the PCR reads through MiXCR, one entry per CDR3 protein. The data contain hundreds of thousands of distinct CDR3 sequences, about a sixth of them seen just once; the ten biggest clones take up 43%. The sample here was PBMCs, mostly from graft donor cells, taken 360 days after TCRalphabeta/CD19-depleted stem cell transplant. These receptors were collected from a male patient aged 2-9 years who had a stem cell transplant for acute lymphoblastic leukemia, so the T cells may come from the graft donor.

Only a few counts were recorded for this clonotype. The J gene is TRBJ2-7, the V gene TRBV21-1; TRBD1, as called in the table, went unchecked against the DNA. TRBV21-1 is a pseudogene locus. The CDR3 length is 15 residues. The CDR3 nucleotides read TGTGCCAGCAGCAGTACCGGGACAGGGAGGGACGAGCAGTACTTC. Amino acid sequence: CASSSTGTGRDEQYF.

The rearrangement uses TRBV6-2 or TRBV6-3 and TRBJ2-1; D possibly corresponds to TRBD1 (5 bases). The germline V gene encodes CDR1 MNHEY and CDR2 SVGEGT. Between the trimmed V and J ends, which lost 5 bases and 6 bases, there was a span of 11 bases. The CDR3 runs to 13 residues. The CDR3: CASSQDTVNEQFF. CDR3 in DNA: TGTGCCAGCAGTCAGGACACCGTCAATGAGCAGTTCTTC.

This clonotype was counted between two and nine times. The rearrangement links TRBV20-1 to TRBJ1-6; TRBD1 matches at 7 bases. The CDR3 length is 14 residues. The V gene end was trimmed by 4 bases and the J gene end by 14 bases; junction bases not matched to a gene: 14. Germline loops: CDR1 DFQATT, CDR2 SNEGSKA (reference sequence). The CDR3 sequence: CSANRDSYPGALHF. CDR3 in DNA: TGCAGTGCTAACCGGGACAGTTATCCGGGGGCCCTCCACTTT.

V is TRBV2 and J is TRBJ2-5; 13 bases agree with TRBD2. This CDR3 spans 15 amino acids. CDR1 SNHLY and CDR2 FYNNEI come from the germline V gene. V lost 5 bases and J lost 3; bases outside the gene matches: 3. CDR3: CASSRTSGGEETQYF. In DNA form, the CDR3 reads TGTGCCAGCAGTCGGACTAGCGGGGGCGAAGAGACCCAGTACTTC.

This clonotype came up a few times. The V and J genes are TRBV6-1 and TRBJ1-3, with 7 bases identical to TRBD1. The CDR3 covers 15 residues. Looked up from germline, CDR1 is MNHNS and CDR2 is SASEGT. V shed 7 bases and J 4 bases; nucleotides not matched to a gene: 10. The CDR3 reads CASNTDRSGGNTIYF. The CDR3, as DNA: TGTGCCAGCAATACGGACAGGAGTGGCGGAAACACCATATATTTT.

This sequence joins TRBV5-1 and TRBJ2-5, with a tentative D call TRBD2 (5 bases). The CDR3 is 17 amino acids. Deletions cut 1 base from V and 9 bases from J, with 25 bases between. Germline V lookup: CDR1 SGHRS, CDR2 YFSETQ. In DNA form, the CDR3 reads TGCGCCAGCAGCTTGAGTCTTCGGGGAGTCCCGGATGTGCCCCAGTACTTC. Translated: CASSLSLRGVPDVPQYF.

V usage is TRBV12-3 or TRBV12-4 and J usage is TRBJ2-5, with a possible D match to TRBD2 (5 bases). V was pared by 7 bases and J by 4 bases, with 13 bases between. This CDR3 has 13 amino acids. CDR3 amino acids: CASTALGTETQYF. In DNA form, the CDR3 reads TGTGCCAGCACCGCACTAGGTACAGAGACCCAGTACTTC.

This clonotype has at least ten counts. This rearrangement joins TRBV13 to TRBJ2-3; maybe TRBD2 (5 bases). CDR3 length equals 11 residues. The germline V gene has CDR1 PRHDT and CDR2 FYEKMQ (reference sequence). Trimming removed 5 bases from V and 8 bases from J, with 8 bases in between. The CDR3 loop reads CASSTGLTQYF. DNA of the CDR3: TGTGCCAGCAGCACCGGACTTACGCAGTATTTT.

The J gene is TRBJ2-2, the V gene TRBV11-2; D remains unclear. Germline-derived CDR1 and CDR2 are SGHAT and FQNNGV. The CDR3 runs to 15 residues. V was clipped by 1 base and J by 2 bases, with 8 bases between them. The CDR3 DNA is TGTGCCAGCAGCTTAGTTCGCCCAAACACCGGGGAGCTGTTTTTT. Amino acid sequence: CASSLVRPNTGELFF.

A few counts support this clonotype. The genes are TRBV20-1 and TRBJ2-7; tentative D call: TRBD2 (6 bases). Germline CDR1 DFQATT, CDR2 SNEGSKA (reference sequence). The CDR3 totals 13 residues. Trimming left V 6 bases short and J 2 bases short, with 14 bases between. The CDR3 spells CSANRDSAYEQYF. DNA for the CDR3: TGCAGTGCCAATCGGGACTCAGCCTACGAGCAGTACTTC.

The V and J genes are TRBV20-1 and TRBJ2-5, with D unclear. CDR3 length: 14 residues. The V end lost 3 bases, the J end lost 6 bases, and 17 bases lay between the germline ends. Germline V gene lookup returns CDR1 DFQATT and CDR2 SNEGSKA (reference sequence). CDR3 in DNA: TGCAGTGCTAGGCCCCGGACGACCCCTAAGACCCAGTACTTC. Encoded protein: CSARPRTTPKTQYF.

The genes are TRBV5-1 and TRBJ2-3, with TRBD2 matching 8 bases. Per the germline V gene, CDR1 is SGHRS and CDR2 is YFSETQ. V dropped 1 base and J dropped 2; count of bases not matched to a gene: 6. This CDR3 has 16 residues. The CDR3 DNA reads TGCGCCAGCAGCTTGCCAGCGGGGGCGTACACAGATACGCAGTATTTT. Translating gives CASSLPAGAYTDTQYF.

Many counts were recorded for this clonotype. The chain employs TRBV24-1 and TRBJ2-5; D unclear. Germline V lookup: CDR1 KGHDR, CDR2 SFDVKD. V lost 3 bases, J lost 6 bases, and 7 bases lay in between. The CDR3 is made up of 12 amino acids. The CDR3 loop reads CATSDGAKTQYF. The CDR3 DNA is TGTGCCACCAGTGATGGAGCGAAGACCCAGTACTTC.

The V and J genes are TRBV7-7 and TRBJ2-1; a possible D gene is TRBD1 (5 bases). This CDR3 is 14 amino acids long. Germline-derived CDR1 and CDR2 are SSHAT and FNYEAQ (reference sequence). Trimming left V 3 bases short and J 6 bases short, with 12 bases between. This chain's CDR3 is CASSFAQGGNEQFF. As DNA, the CDR3 is TGTGCCAGCAGCTTTGCCCAGGGTGGCAATGAGCAGTTCTTC. Supplemented by reference TRBV7-7 and TRBJ2-1, the full variable domain reads GAGVSQSPRYKVTKRGQDVTLRCDPISSHATLYWYQQALGQGPEFLTYFNYEAQPDKSGLPSDRFSAERPEGSISTLTIQRTEQRDSAMYRCASSFAQGGNEQFFGPGTRLTVL.

As concerns this clonotype: An end of the junction differs from the germline gene, which may be a read error. CDR3 in DNA: TGTGACAGCTCAGCCCAAGAGACCCAGTACTTC. Translation gives CDSSAQETQYF. This chain connects TRBV18 to TRBJ2-5; D gene uncertain. Germline lookup yields CDR1 KGHSH and CDR2 LQKENI. The CDR3 totals 11 residues.

This clonotype was seen more than once but under ten times. The chain joins TRBV29-1 to TRBJ2-3, with D possibly matching TRBD2 (6 bases). Germline CDR1 is SQVTM and CDR2 is ANQGSEA. V lost 6 bases to trimming and J lost 0 bases, with 19 bases between them. The CDR3 totals 16 residues. CDR3: CSVGGDLASSTDTQYF. The CDR3 DNA reads TGCAGCGTCGGTGGGGACTTAGCTTCTAGCACAGATACGCAGTATTTT.

The chain links TRBV11-2 to TRBJ1-1, with D perhaps TRBD1 (5 bases). Trimming removed 1 base from V and 4 bases from J, with 16 bases in between. This CDR3 spans 16 amino acids. Germline V lookup: CDR1 SGHAT, CDR2 FQNNGV. The CDR3 DNA is TGTGCCAGCAGCTTAGGGACGGGGCAGGAGGGCACTGAAGCTTTCTTT. Its translation is CASSLGTGQEGTEAFF.

The gene calls are TRBV24-1 and TRBJ2-1; 7 nucleotides match TRBD1. V dropped 10 bases and J dropped 3; count of bases not matched to a gene: 5. The CDR3 is made up of 13 amino acids. Germline V gene sequence: CDR1 KGHDR, CDR2 SFDVKD. The DNA of the CDR3 is TGTGCCACTCTCAACAGGGGCTACAATGAGCAGTTCTTC. This codes for CATLNRGYNEQFF.

The table lists this clonotype with a few counts. This rearrangement joins TRBV7-9 to TRBJ1-4; D may be TRBD1 (6 bases). Trimming cost V 5 bases and J 3 bases, with 10 bases left between them. This CDR3 contains 14 residues. The germline gives CDR1 SEHNR, CDR2 FQNEAQ (reference sequence). In nucleotides, the CDR3 is TGTGCCAGCAGCCGGGACACCCCTAATGAAAAACTGTTTTTT. Its translation is CASSRDTPNEKLFF.

This clonotype was recorded a few times. V and J are TRBV27 and TRBJ1-2; maybe TRBD1 (6 bases). The CDR3 is 14 residues long. Per the germline V gene, CDR1 is MNHEY and CDR2 is SMNVEV (reference sequence). Trimming took 3 bases from V and 5 from J, leaving 13 bases between them. The CDR3 region is CASSFHRDGYGYTF. The CDR3 DNA sequence: TGTGCCAGCAGTTTTCACAGGGACGGATATGGCTACACCTTC.

This clonotype was counted between two and nine times. V usage is TRBV6-2 or TRBV6-3 and J usage is TRBJ2-5; 10 bases map to TRBD1. Losses at the gene ends were 11 bases for V and 5 bases for J; bases not matched to a gene: 8. Germline V CDR1 and CDR2: MNHEY, SVGEGT. This CDR3 is built from 13 residues. CDR3 region: CAARTGGMETQYF. The CDR3, as DNA: TGTGCCGCCCGGACAGGGGGGATGGAGACCCAGTACTTC.

This clonotype was seen only a few times. This chain joins TRBV20-1 and TRBJ2-1; D is ambiguous. This CDR3 is 13 amino acids long. Trimming removed 1 base at V and 4 bases at J, with 8 bases between. The V gene's germline CDR1 is DFQATT and CDR2 SNEGSKA (reference sequence). In DNA, the CDR3 is TGCAGTGCTAGAGTGGACCGATACAATGAGCAGTTCTTC. Translated, it gives CSARVDRYNEQFF.

The chain has TRBV5-1 and TRBJ2-7; D is ambiguous. CDR1 and CDR2 (germline): SGHRS, YFSETQ. The CDR3 totals 15 residues. Trimming removed 0 bases from V and 9 bases from J, with 19 bases in between. CDR3 coding DNA: TGCGCCAGCAGCTTGGATCAGTATCCGGGTTCCGTGCAGTACTTC. Residues: CASSLDQYPGSVQYF.

Many counts were recorded for this clonotype. The V gene is TRBV7-2, the J gene TRBJ2-3, with 10 bases lining up with TRBD2. This CDR3 has 15 residues. V was clipped by 2 bases and J by 1 base; unmatched bases: 0. Germline CDR1 and CDR2: SGHTA and FQGNSA. The CDR3 here is CASSLLAGGTDTQYF. DNA for the CDR3: TGTGCCAGCAGCTTACTAGCGGGGGGCACAGATACGCAGTATTTT.

The genes are TRBV20-1 and TRBJ1-6, with D unclear. CDR3 length equals 14 residues. V dropped 6 bases and J dropped 0 bases, with 9 bases sitting between them. Germline values: CDR1 DFQATT, CDR2 SNEGSKA (reference sequence). CDR3 coding DNA: TGCAGTGCCCCCCGGAGCTCCTATAATTCACCCCTCCACTTT. Encoded protein: CSAPRSSYNSPLHF.

This clonotype was seen only once. The chain joins TRBV12-3 or TRBV12-4 to TRBJ1-1; the D gene is possibly TRBD1 (6 bases). The CDR3 loop spans 13 amino acids. Between the trimmed V and J ends, which lost 2 bases and 11 bases, there was a span of 15 bases. CDR3 nucleotides: TGTGCCAGCAGTTTAAGGGACACCCCCAAGGCTTTCTTT. Amino acid sequence: CASSLRDTPKAFF.

This clonotype was observed many times. This rearrangement joins TRBV7-9 to TRBJ2-7; no definite D call. The CDR3 runs to 14 residues. Trimming stripped 2 bases from V and 2 bases from J, with 10 bases between. Per the germline V gene, CDR1 is SEHNR and CDR2 is FQNEAQ (reference sequence). The CDR3 sequence: CASSLSGGTYEQYF. For the CDR3, the DNA is TGTGCCAGCAGCTTAAGTGGCGGTACCTACGAGCAGTACTTC.

The gene calls are TRBV5-1 and TRBJ2-5, with 7 bases that match TRBD2. The ends lost 0 bases at V and 4 bases at J; junction bases unmatched: 6. CDR3 length: 15 residues. Germline CDR1 SGHRS, CDR2 YFSETQ. The DNA for the CDR3 is TGCGCCAGCAGCTTGGCGGCGGGGGTCGGAGAGACCCAGTACTTC. This gives the protein CASSLAAGVGETQYF.

This clonotype occurred a few times. The rearrangement links TRBV6-5 to TRBJ2-7, with 12 bases identical to TRBD2. J was trimmed by 6 bases and V by 2 bases; bases with no gene match: 5. In germline, CDR1 is MNHEY, CDR2 SVGAGI. The CDR3 has 15 residues. The CDR3 loop reads CASSYPSGGAGEQYF. In DNA form, the CDR3 reads TGTGCCAGCAGTTACCCTAGCGGGGGGGCTGGCGAGCAGTACTTC.

This rearrangement joins TRBV11-2 to TRBJ2-1; D is unclear. The CDR3 totals 14 residues. CDR1 SGHAT and CDR2 FQNNGV come from the germline V gene. Trimming shortened V by 5 bases and J by 10 bases, and 18 bases separated the two germline ends. The CDR3 is CASSPDPLTGEQFF. CDR3 coding DNA: TGTGCCAGCAGCCCCGACCCTTTGACGGGCGAGCAGTTCTTC. The variable domain in full, completed from reference TRBV11-2 and TRBJ2-1, reads EAGVAQSPRYKIIEKRQSVAFWCNPISGHATLYWYQQILGQGPKLLIQFQNNGVVDDSQLPKDRFSAERLKGVDSTLKIQPAKLEDSAVYLCASSPDPLTGEQFFGPGTRLTVL.